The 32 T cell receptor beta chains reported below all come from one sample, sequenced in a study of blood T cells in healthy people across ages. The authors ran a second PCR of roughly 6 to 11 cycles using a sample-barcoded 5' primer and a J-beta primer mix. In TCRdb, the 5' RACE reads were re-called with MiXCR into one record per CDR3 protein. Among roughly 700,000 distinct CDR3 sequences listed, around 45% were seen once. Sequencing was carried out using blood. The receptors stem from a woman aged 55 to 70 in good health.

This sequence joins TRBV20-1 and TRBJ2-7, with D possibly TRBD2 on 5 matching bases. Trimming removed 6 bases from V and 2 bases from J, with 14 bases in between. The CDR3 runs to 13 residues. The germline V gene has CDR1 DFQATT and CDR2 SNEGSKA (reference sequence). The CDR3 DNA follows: TGCAGTGCGACTAAAGGTGCCACCTACGAGCAGTACTTC. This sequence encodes CSATKGATYEQYF.

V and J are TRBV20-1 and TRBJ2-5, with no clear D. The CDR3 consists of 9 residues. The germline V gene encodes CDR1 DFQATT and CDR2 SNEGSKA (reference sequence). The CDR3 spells CRGGETQYF. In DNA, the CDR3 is TGCAGGGGTGGGGAGACCCAGTACTTC.

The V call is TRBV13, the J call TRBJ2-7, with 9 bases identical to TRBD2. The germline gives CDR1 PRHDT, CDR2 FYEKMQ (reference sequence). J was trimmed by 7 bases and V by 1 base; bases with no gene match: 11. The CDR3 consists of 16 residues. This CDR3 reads CASSLDASGKGNEQYF. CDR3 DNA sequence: TGTGCCAGCAGCTTAGATGCTAGCGGGAAGGGCAATGAGCAGTACTTC.

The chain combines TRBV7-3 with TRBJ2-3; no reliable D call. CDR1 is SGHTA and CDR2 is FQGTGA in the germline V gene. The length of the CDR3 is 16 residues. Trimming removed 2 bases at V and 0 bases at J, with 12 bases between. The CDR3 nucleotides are TGTGCCAGCAGCTTATTGGGCAGCCTTAGCACAGATACGCAGTATTTT. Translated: CASSLLGSLSTDTQYF. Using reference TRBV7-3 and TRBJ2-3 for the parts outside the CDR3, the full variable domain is GAGVSQTPSNKVTEKGKYVELRCDPISGHTALYWYRQSLGQGPEFLIYFQGTGAADDSGLPNDRFFAVRPEGSVSTLKIQRTERGDSAVYLCASSLLGSLSTDTQYFGPGTRLTVL.

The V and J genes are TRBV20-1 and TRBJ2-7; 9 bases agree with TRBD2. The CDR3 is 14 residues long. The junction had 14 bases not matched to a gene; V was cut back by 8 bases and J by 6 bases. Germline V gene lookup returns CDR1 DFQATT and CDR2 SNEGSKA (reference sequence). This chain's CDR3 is CSPILGGRAGEQYF. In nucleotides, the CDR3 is TGCAGTCCAATTTTAGGCGGGAGGGCTGGCGAGCAGTACTTC.

The chain's CDR3 is CASSTTPNTNEKLFF. The CDR3 nucleotides are TGTGCCAGCAGCACTACACCGAATACTAATGAAAAACTGTTTTTT. The rearrangement joins TRBV7-2 to TRBJ1-4; no firm D call. V dropped 5 bases and J dropped 2 bases, with 12 bases sitting between them. The CDR3 loop spans 15 amino acids. Germline values: CDR1 SGHTA, CDR2 FQGNSA.

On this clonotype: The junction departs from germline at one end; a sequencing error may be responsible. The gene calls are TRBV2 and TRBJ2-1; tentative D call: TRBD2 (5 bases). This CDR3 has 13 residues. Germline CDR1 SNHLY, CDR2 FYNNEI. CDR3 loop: CTSMSQAGNEQFF. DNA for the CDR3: TGTACCAGCATGAGCCAGGCGGGCAATGAGCAGTTCTTC.

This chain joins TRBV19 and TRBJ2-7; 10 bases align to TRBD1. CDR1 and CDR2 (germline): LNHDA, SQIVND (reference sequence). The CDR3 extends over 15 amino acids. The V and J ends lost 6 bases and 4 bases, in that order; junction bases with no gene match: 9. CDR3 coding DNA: TGTGCCAGTAGGCCCCAAGGACAGGGGGGATACGAGCAGTACTTC. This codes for CASRPQGQGGYEQYF.

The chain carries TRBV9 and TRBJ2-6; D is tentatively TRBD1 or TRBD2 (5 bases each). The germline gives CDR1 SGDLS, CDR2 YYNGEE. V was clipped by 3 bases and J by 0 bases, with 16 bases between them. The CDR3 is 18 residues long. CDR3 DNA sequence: TGTGCCAGCAGCGCAGGAAGGGACGGCCTCTCTGGGGCCAACGTCCTGACTTTC. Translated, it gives CASSAGRDGLSGANVLTF.

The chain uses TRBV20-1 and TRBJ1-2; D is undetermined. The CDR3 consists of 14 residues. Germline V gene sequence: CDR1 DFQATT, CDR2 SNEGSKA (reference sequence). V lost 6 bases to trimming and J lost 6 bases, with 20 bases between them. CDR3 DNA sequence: TGCAGTGCCCCGGCGTCGCCGGTGGGGAATGGCTACACCTTC. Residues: CSAPASPVGNGYTF.

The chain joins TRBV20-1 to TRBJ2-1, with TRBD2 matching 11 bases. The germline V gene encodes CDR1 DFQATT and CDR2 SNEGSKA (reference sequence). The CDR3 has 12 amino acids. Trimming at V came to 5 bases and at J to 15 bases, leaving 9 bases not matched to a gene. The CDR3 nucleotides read TGCAGTGCTGGCCCTACTAGCGGGGGAGGGTTCTTC. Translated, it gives CSAGPTSGGGFF.

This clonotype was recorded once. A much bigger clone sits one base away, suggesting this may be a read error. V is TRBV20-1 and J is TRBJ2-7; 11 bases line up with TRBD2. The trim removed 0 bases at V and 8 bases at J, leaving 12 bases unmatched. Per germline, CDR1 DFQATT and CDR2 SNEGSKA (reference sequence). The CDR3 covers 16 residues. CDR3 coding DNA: TGCAGTGCTAGAGACATTCGGGGGACTAGCGGAAAAAAGCAGTACTTC. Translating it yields CSARDIRGTSGKKQYF.

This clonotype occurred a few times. CDR3 region: CSARDFSTAANYGYTF. The CDR3 DNA reads as TGCAGTGCTAGAGATTTTTCGACAGCCGCCAACTATGGCTACACCTTC. The V and J genes are TRBV20-1 and TRBJ1-2; possibly TRBD1 for D (5 bases). The germline V gene has CDR1 DFQATT and CDR2 SNEGSKA (reference sequence). This CDR3 comprises 16 residues. V lost 0 bases and J 2 bases, leaving 16 bases between the germline ends.

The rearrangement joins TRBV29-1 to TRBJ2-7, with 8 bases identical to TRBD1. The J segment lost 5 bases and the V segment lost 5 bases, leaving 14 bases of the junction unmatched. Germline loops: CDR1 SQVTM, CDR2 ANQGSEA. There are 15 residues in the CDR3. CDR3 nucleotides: TGCAGCGTTTCCAAGTTCCAGGGGGCCGAGGACGAGCAGTACTTC. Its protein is CSVSKFQGAEDEQYF.

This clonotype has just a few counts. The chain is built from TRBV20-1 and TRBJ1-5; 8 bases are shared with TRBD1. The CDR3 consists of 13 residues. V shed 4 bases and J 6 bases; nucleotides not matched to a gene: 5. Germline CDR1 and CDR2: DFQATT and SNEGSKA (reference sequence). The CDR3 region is CSANSGGRQPQHF. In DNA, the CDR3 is TGCAGTGCTAATTCAGGGGGCCGTCAGCCCCAGCATTTT.

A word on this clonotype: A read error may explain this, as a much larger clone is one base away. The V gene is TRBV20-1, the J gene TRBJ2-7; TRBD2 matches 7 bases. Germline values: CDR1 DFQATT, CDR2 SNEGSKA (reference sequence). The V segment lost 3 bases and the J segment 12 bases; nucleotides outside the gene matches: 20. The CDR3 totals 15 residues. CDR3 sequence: CSASTSGIGEETRYF. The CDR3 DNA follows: TGCAGTGCTAGTACCAGCGGGATAGGGGAGGAGACCCGGTACTTC.

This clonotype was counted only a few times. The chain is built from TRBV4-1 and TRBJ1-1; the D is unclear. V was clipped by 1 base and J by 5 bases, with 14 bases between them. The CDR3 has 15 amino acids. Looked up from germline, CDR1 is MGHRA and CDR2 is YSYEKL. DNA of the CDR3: TGCGCCAGCAGCCAAGGAGCCGAAACATGGACTGAAGCTTTCTTT. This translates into CASSQGAETWTEAFF.

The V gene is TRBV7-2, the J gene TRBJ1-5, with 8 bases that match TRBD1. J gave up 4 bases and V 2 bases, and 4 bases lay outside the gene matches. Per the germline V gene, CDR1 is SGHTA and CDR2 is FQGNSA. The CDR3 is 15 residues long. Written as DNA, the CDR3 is TGTGCCAGCAGCTTACACAGGGGGATTAATCAGCCCCAGCATTTT. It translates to CASSLHRGINQPQHF.

The DNA for the CDR3 is TGTGCCAGCACCCTAGCCGGAGGGGAGCTGTTTTTT. Protein: CASTLAGGELFF. The rearrangement uses TRBV25-1 and TRBJ2-2; maybe TRBD2 (5 bases). Per the germline V gene, CDR1 is MGHDK and CDR2 is SYGVNS. This CDR3 comprises 12 residues. V was clipped by 7 bases and J by 8 bases, with 11 bases between them.

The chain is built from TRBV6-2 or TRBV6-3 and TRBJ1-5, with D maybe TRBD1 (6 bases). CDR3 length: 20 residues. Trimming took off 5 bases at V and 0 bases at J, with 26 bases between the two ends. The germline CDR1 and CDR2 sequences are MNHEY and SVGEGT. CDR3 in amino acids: CASSPSWGPRNRYSNQPQHF. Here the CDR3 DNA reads TGTGCCAGCAGTCCCTCTTGGGGGCCGAGGAACAGATATAGCAATCAGCCCCAGCATTTT.

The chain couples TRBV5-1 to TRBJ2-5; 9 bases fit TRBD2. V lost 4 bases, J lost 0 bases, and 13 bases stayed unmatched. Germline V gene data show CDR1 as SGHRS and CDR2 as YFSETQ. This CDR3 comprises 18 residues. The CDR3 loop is CASSIGLAYTNYQETQYF. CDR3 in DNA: TGCGCCAGCAGCATCGGACTAGCGTATACGAACTACCAAGAGACCCAGTACTTC. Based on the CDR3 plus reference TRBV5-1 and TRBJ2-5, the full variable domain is KAGVTQTPRYLIKTRGQQVTLSCSPISGHRSVSWYQQTPGQGLQFLFEYFSETQRNKGNFPGRFSGRQFSNSRSEMNVSTLELGDSALYLCASSIGLAYTNYQETQYFGPGTRLLVL.

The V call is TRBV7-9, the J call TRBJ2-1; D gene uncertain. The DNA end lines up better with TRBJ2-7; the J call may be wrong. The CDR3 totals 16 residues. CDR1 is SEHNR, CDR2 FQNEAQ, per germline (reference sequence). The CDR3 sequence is CASSSSSARSYNEQYF. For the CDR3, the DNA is TGTGCCAGCAGCTCCTCGTCAGCTAGGTCCTACAATGAGCAGTACTTC.

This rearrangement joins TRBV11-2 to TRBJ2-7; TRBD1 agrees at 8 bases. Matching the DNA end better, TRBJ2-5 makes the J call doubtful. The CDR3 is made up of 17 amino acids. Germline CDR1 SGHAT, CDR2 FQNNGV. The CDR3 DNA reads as TGTGCCAGCAGCTTAGGCGGACAGGGATCGTTCCAAGAGACCCAGTACTTC. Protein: CASSLGGQGSFQETQYF.

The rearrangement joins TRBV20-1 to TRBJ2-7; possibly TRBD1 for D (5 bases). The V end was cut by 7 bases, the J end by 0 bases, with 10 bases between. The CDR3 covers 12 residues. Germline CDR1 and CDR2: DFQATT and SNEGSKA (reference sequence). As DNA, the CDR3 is TGCAGTGTTGCCGGACACTCCTACGAGCAGTACTTC. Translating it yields CSVAGHSYEQYF.

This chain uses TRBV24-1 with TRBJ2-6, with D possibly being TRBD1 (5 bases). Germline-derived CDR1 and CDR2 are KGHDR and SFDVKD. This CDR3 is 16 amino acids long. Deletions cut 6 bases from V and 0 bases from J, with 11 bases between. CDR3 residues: CATSPTGISGANVLTF. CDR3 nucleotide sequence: TGTGCCACCAGTCCAACAGGTATCTCTGGGGCCAACGTCCTGACTTTC.

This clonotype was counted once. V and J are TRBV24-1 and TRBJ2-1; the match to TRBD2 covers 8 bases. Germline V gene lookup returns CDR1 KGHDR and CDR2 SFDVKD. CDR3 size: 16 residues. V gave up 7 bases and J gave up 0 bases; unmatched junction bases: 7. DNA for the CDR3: TGTGCCACCAGCGACCCACTAGCGGCCTCCTACAATGAGCAGTTCTTC. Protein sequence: CATSDPLAASYNEQFF.

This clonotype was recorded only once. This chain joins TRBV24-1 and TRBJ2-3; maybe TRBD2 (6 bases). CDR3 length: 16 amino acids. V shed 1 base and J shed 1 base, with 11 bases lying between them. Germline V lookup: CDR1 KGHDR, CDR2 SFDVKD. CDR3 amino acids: CATSDFGGYGTDTQYF. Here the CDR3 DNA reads TGTGCCACCAGTGATTTCGGAGGGTATGGCACAGATACGCAGTATTTT.

The CDR3 DNA is TGTGCCAGCCCCGGGGGACGGCGGGCCGGGGGCGAAAAACTGTTTTTT. Its protein is CASPGGRRAGGEKLFF. V and J are TRBV28 and TRBJ1-4; a possible D gene is TRBD1 (6 bases). Germline V gene sequence: CDR1 MDHEN, CDR2 SYDVKM. This CDR3 has 16 residues. V was clipped by 8 bases and J by 8 bases, with 24 bases between them.

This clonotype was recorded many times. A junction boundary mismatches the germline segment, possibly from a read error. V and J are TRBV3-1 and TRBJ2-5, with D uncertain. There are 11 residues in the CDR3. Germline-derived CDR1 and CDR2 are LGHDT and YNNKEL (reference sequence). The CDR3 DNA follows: TGTGCCAGCAGTCAAGGGGAGACCCAGTACTTC. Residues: CASSQGETQYF.

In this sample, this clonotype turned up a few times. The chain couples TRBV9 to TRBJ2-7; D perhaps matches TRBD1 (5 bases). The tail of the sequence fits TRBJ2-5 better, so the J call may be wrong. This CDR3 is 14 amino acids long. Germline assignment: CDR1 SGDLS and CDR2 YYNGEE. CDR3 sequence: CASSIGWGVETQYF. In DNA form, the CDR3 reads TGTGCCAGCAGCATTGGCTGGGGCGTGGAGACCCAGTACTTC.

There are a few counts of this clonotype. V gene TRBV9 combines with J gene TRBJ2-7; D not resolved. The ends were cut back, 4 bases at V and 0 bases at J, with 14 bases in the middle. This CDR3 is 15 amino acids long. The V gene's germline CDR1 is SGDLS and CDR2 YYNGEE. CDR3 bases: TGTGCCAGCAGCCCAACCCAGGCGCACTCCTACGAGCAGTACTTC. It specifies CASSPTQAHSYEQYF.

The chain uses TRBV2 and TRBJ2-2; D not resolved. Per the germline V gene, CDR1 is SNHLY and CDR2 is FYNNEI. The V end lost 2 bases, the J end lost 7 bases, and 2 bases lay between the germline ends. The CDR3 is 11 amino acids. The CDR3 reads CASSEYGELFF. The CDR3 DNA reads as TGTGCCAGCAGTGAATACGGGGAGCTGTTTTTT.